This passage covers 5 T cell receptor beta chains from one sample sequenced in a study of cytomegalovirus exposure and HLA in healthy donors. With 60 Vbeta and 13 Jbeta primers, the PCR was carried out. The assay was immunoSEQ multiplex PCR, and TCRdb's table has in-frame clones only and misses some. The sample has about 82,000 clones; around 85% are singletons. The sequencing sample was made of PBMCs. The receptors were sampled from a human donor in good health.

This clone was seen only a few times. The chain is built from TRBV14 and TRBJ1-1; D is possibly TRBD1 (5 bases). Trimming stripped 2 bases from V and 3 bases from J, with 7 bases between. This CDR3 contains 13 residues. Looked up from germline, CDR1 is SGHDN and CDR2 is FVKESK. CDR3 sequence (DNA): TGTGCCAGCAGCCAAAACAGGTACACTGAAGCTTTCTTT. This sequence encodes CASSQNRYTEAFF.

The chain uses TRBV30 and TRBJ2-1; D is ambiguous. The ends were cut back, 5 bases at V and 3 bases at J, with 8 bases in the middle. From germline, CDR1 is GTSNPN and CDR2 SVGIG (reference sequence). The CDR3 contains 12 residues. Here the CDR3 reads CAWRGLYNEQFF. CDR3 nucleotides: TGTGCCTGGCGAGGCCTCTACAATGAGCAGTTCTTC.

The chain carries TRBV10-3 and TRBJ2-5; TRBD2 agrees at 9 bases. The ends lost 8 bases at V and 2 bases at J; junction bases unmatched: 3. This CDR3 contains 13 residues. CDR1 and CDR2 from the germline V gene are ENHRY and SYGVKD. The CDR3 protein is CAISSGVQETQYF. In nucleotides, the CDR3 is TGTGCCATCTCTAGCGGGGTTCAAGAGACCCAGTACTTC.

The V call is TRBV5-6, the J call TRBJ1-2; D unclear. This CDR3 has 14 residues. Germline V gene lookup returns CDR1 SGHDT and CDR2 YYEEEE. With 4 bases removed from V and 4 bases from J, the gap between germline ends came to 14 bases. This chain's CDR3 is CASSSREAVYGYTF. The CDR3 nucleotides are TGTGCCAGCAGCAGCCGGGAGGCAGTCTATGGCTACACCTTC.

The chain is built from TRBV4-2 and TRBJ2-5; TRBD2 aligns across 9 bases. The CDR3 sequence is 16 residues long. Losses at the gene ends were 0 bases for V and 5 bases for J; bases not matched to a gene: 7. Germline V gene data show CDR1 as LGHNA and CDR2 as YNFKEQ. In DNA, the CDR3 is TGTGCCAGCAGCCAAGAGGGCGGGGGGGCTACGGAGACCCAGTACTTC. It codes for CASSQEGGGATETQYF.